The 21 T cell receptor beta chains listed next were all sequenced from one sample in a study of technical replicates of blood from several donors (TCRdb year 2017). Preparation of the library involved the immunoSEQ multiplex PCR assay. TCRdb's version of the immuneACCESS table is confined to in-frame rearrangements and falls short of the full clone set. An unresolved V gene accounts for under half of the shortfall where checked; the remainder is of unknown origin. The sample table lists just under 45,000 clones, roughly 96% of them with a count of one. Of the sample, about 0.37% is held by the ten largest clones. Sequenced sample: T cells isolated from PBMCs. These receptors came from a human donor in good health.

V usage is TRBV6-5 and J usage is TRBJ2-1, with TRBD2 identical over 8 bases. The V segment lost 6 bases and the J segment 7 bases; nucleotides outside the gene matches: 5. Per germline, CDR1 MNHEY and CDR2 SVGAGI. The CDR3 has 13 residues. The CDR3 loop is CASRRTSWNEQFF. DNA of the CDR3: TGTGCCAGCAGAAGGACTAGCTGGAATGAGCAGTTCTTC.

The chain recombines TRBV6-4 with TRBJ1-1, with 8 positions matching TRBD1. V lost 6 bases to trimming and J lost 2 bases; unmatched junction nucleotides: 8. Germline lookup yields CDR1 MRHNA and CDR2 SNTAGT. The CDR3 runs to 15 residues. In DNA, the CDR3 is TGTGCCAGCAGGAACAGGACAGGGTCCAACACTGAAGCTTTCTTT. Encoded protein: CASRNRTGSNTEAFF.

V and J are TRBV4-2 and TRBJ2-1; D remains ambiguous. Germline V CDR1 and CDR2: LGHNA, YNFKEQ. The V end was cut by 0 bases, the J end by 7 bases, with 10 bases between. The CDR3 covers 14 residues. The CDR3: CASSQEVQANEQFF. DNA of the CDR3: TGTGCCAGCAGCCAAGAGGTCCAGGCGAATGAGCAGTTCTTC.

The chain links TRBV11-2 to TRBJ1-5, with TRBD1 matching over 7 bases. Germline-derived CDR1 and CDR2 are SGHAT and FQNNGV. J lost 3 bases, V lost 1 base, and 3 bases had no gene match. The CDR3 is made up of 15 amino acids. The DNA of the CDR3 is TGTGCCAGCAGCTTAGGAGGGGGCGTCAATCAGCCCCAGCATTTT. This sequence encodes CASSLGGGVNQPQHF.

This chain's CDR3 is CASSSDRGNTEAFF. The CDR3 nucleotides are TGTGCCAGCAGTTCCGACAGGGGAAACACTGAAGCTTTCTTT. The chain uses TRBV25-1 and TRBJ1-1; 8 positions match TRBD1. This CDR3 is 14 amino acids long. Losses at the gene ends were 5 bases for V and 2 bases for J; bases not matched to a gene: 4. In germline, CDR1 is MGHDK, CDR2 SYGVNS.

This chain joins TRBV4-3 and TRBJ2-7; D uncertain. The V gene lost 1 base and the J gene lost 3 bases, with 13 bases spanning the gap. Germline CDR1 and CDR2: LGHNA and YSLEER. The CDR3 has 15 residues. CDR3 coding DNA: TGCGCCAGCAGCCAAGGGAGTCACCCCAACTACGAGCAGTACTTC. It yields the protein CASSQGSHPNYEQYF.

This clone is a singleton in its sample. This chain joins TRBV6-5 and TRBJ2-7; D is uncertain. The germline V gene encodes CDR1 MNHEY and CDR2 SVGAGI. Trimming shortened V by 6 bases and J by 3 bases, and 15 bases separated the two germline ends. The CDR3 extends over 14 amino acids. The CDR3 spells CASSPGLRSYEQYF. CDR3 in DNA: TGTGCCAGCAGCCCCGGCCTTAGGAGCTACGAGCAGTACTTC.

In its sample, this clone was seen once. DNA of the CDR3: TGCGCCAGCAGCTTGGGGACAGGAATCGCCCGCGAGCAGTACTTC. Translated: CASSLGTGIAREQYF. V usage is TRBV5-1 and J usage is TRBJ2-7; 7 bases align to TRBD1. V was clipped by 0 bases and J by 6 bases; unmatched bases: 9. CDR1 SGHRS and CDR2 YFSETQ come from the germline V gene. This CDR3 has 15 amino acids.

The chain uses TRBV4-3 and TRBJ2-7; a possible D gene is TRBD2 (5 bases). Trimming left V 0 bases short and J 2 bases short, with 17 bases between. The CDR3 extends over 17 amino acids. In germline, CDR1 is LGHNA, CDR2 YSLEER. CDR3 DNA: TGCGCCAGCAGCCAAGAGGTCCAAGGACTCATGACCTACGAGCAGTACTTC. This gives the protein CASSQEVQGLMTYEQYF.

The chain has TRBV4-3 and TRBJ2-7; D not certain. CDR1 is LGHNA, CDR2 YSLEER, per germline. V lost 0 bases and J 3 bases, leaving 12 bases between the germline ends. The CDR3 loop spans 15 amino acids. The DNA for the CDR3 is TGCGCCAGCAGCCAAGAAAAGTCCCTATACTACGAGCAGTACTTC. Its translation: CASSQEKSLYYEQYF.

This clone occurred once. V usage is TRBV2 and J usage is TRBJ1-5; a possible D gene is TRBD1 (6 bases). With 2 bases removed from V and 6 bases from J, the gap between germline ends came to 14 bases. Germline CDR1 SNHLY, CDR2 FYNNEI. This CDR3 spans 15 amino acids. CDR3 protein: CASSEMYPGVQPQHF. As DNA, the CDR3 is TGTGCCAGCAGTGAAATGTACCCAGGGGTTCAGCCCCAGCATTTT.

This chain links TRBV9 with TRBJ2-5; TRBD1 aligns across 9 bases. CDR1 SGDLS and CDR2 YYNGEE come from the germline V gene. The CDR3 totals 14 residues. The junction had 6 bases not matched to a gene; V was cut back by 4 bases and J by 5 bases. CDR3 DNA sequence: TGTGCCAGCAGCATGACAGGGGGATCGGAGACCCAGTACTTC. It is translated as CASSMTGGSETQYF.

The rearrangement uses TRBV7-9 and TRBJ1-1; D is unclear. The CDR3 consists of 13 residues. Trimming stripped 5 bases from V and 2 bases from J, with 9 bases between. Germline CDR1 is SEHNR and CDR2 is FQNEAQ (reference sequence). The CDR3 nucleotides read TGTGCCAGCAGCCTACAGTCTAACACTGAAGCTTTCTTT. Translating gives CASSLQSNTEAFF.

The J gene is TRBJ2-3, the V gene TRBV6-5; TRBD2 matches 9 bases. V was pared by 6 bases and J by 5 bases, with 3 bases of the junction left unmatched. Germline lookup yields CDR1 MNHEY and CDR2 SVGAGI. This CDR3 comprises 13 residues. This CDR3 reads CASRRTSEDTQYF. The DNA of the CDR3 is TGTGCCAGCAGGCGGACTAGCGAAGATACGCAGTATTTT.

Points on this clone: One end of the junction does not line up with germline, which may come from a read error. The chain has TRBV6-5 and TRBJ2-3, with a weak D call TRBD2 (6 bases). This CDR3 has 14 amino acids. CDR1 is MNHEY and CDR2 is SVGAGI in the germline V gene. The CDR3 reads CASSYPGTPDAQYF. Here the CDR3 DNA reads TGTGCCAGCAGTTATCCCGGGACTCCAGATGCGCAGTATTTT.

This clone was picked up one time. The chain carries TRBV19 and TRBJ1-2; no clear D. Germline assignment: CDR1 LNHDA and CDR2 SQIVND (reference sequence). This CDR3 spans 14 amino acids. V lost 2 bases, J lost 8 bases, and 15 bases lay in between. In nucleotides, the CDR3 is TGTGCCAGTAGTATATACGACCCGGGAGAGGGCTACACCTTC. Translating it yields CASSIYDPGEGYTF.

The chain is built from TRBV4-1 and TRBJ2-7, with D possibly matching TRBD2 (5 bases). CDR1 and CDR2 (germline): MGHRA, YSYEKL. Trimming removed 5 bases at V and 6 bases at J, with 14 bases between. There are 13 residues in the CDR3. The CDR3 protein is CASSFSRGFEQYF. As DNA, the CDR3 is TGCGCCAGCAGCTTCTCCCGCGGGTTCGAGCAGTACTTC.

The chain combines TRBV30 with TRBJ1-2, with D unresolved. Trimming removed 1 base from V and 4 bases from J, with 10 bases in between. The CDR3 runs 13 residues. The germline gives CDR1 GTSNPN, CDR2 SVGIG (reference sequence). DNA for the CDR3: TGTGCCTGGAGTGCCCGACGGGGCTATGGCTACACCTTC. It encodes CAWSARRGYGYTF.

The chain couples TRBV4-2 to TRBJ2-5, with a weak D call TRBD2 (5 bases). Germline-derived CDR1 and CDR2 are LGHNA and YNFKEQ. V was clipped by 4 bases and J by 3 bases, with 9 bases between them. There are 13 residues in the CDR3. CDR3 DNA: TGTGCCAGCAGCCCGGACTGGAAAGAGACCCAGTACTTC. It is translated as CASSPDWKETQYF.

The chain combines TRBV9 with TRBJ1-1; possibly TRBD1 for D (5 bases). This CDR3 comprises 15 residues. CDR1 is SGDLS and CDR2 is YYNGEE in the germline V gene. V was trimmed by 3 bases and J by 0 bases, leaving 12 bases between them. The DNA for the CDR3 is TGTGCCAGCAGCGAAGGGGCACGGATGAACACTGAAGCTTTCTTT. It translates to CASSEGARMNTEAFF.

The sample holds a few counts of this clone. J is TRBJ2-1 and V is TRBV2, with D tentatively TRBD2 (6 bases). CDR1 and CDR2 from the germline V gene are SNHLY and FYNNEI. CDR3 size: 13 residues. V lost 4 bases, J lost 6 bases, and 10 bases lay in between. The CDR3 DNA sequence: TGTGCCAGCAGTGGTAGCGGAAGCAATGAGCAGTTCTTC. It yields the protein CASSGSGSNEQFF.